Presented here are 9 T cell receptor beta chains from one specimen sequenced in a study of T cells in Graves' hyperthyroidism and ophthalmopathy. Amplification of TCR beta CDR3 regions was performed using RNA transcripts as template. In the first-round RT-PCR of the TCR CDR3, the HTBI primer set was used. TCRdb re-derived calls from the multiplex PCR reads in MiXCR, one entry per CDR3 protein. The profile shows 300,000 to 400,000 distinct CDR3 sequences, 15% to 20% of them singletons. The source material was blood. These TCRs come from a woman between 45 and 60 years old with Graves' hyperthyroidism.

This clonotype was recorded at least ten times. The chain is built from TRBV27 and TRBJ2-5; 8 bases are a match to TRBD2. The germline CDR1 and CDR2 sequences are MNHEY and SMNVEV (reference sequence). The CDR3 sequence is 15 residues long. Germline trimming cut 2 bases from V and 5 bases from J; bases unmatched to any gene: 7. CDR3 region: CASSLGAGGRETQYF. CDR3 nucleotide sequence: TGTGCCAGCAGTTTAGGGGCGGGAGGACGGGAGACCCAGTACTTC.

This chain joins TRBV15 and TRBJ2-3; D remains ambiguous. The V and J ends lost 5 bases and 2 bases respectively, with 11 bases between them. This CDR3 spans 14 amino acids. The V gene's germline CDR1 is LNHNV and CDR2 YYDKDF (reference sequence). In DNA, the CDR3 is TGTGCCACCAGCTCGTTGAGCTACACAGATACGCAGTATTTT. As protein: CATSSLSYTDTQYF.

This clonotype has more than one count but fewer than ten. In DNA, the CDR3 is TGTGCCTGGAGTTCCCCTGCGGGGGGGCCTTCCTACGAGCAGTACGTC. This translates into CAWSSPAGGPSYEQYV. This chain connects TRBV30 to TRBJ2-7; 9 bases align to TRBD2. V was pared by 2 bases and J by 1 base, with 9 bases of the junction left unmatched. Germline V gene data show CDR1 as GTSNPN and CDR2 as SVGIG (reference sequence). The CDR3 has 16 amino acids.

This clonotype was counted at least ten times. This chain uses TRBV6-1 with TRBJ2-3; D gene uncertain. This CDR3 spans 13 amino acids. The germline V gene has CDR1 MNHNS and CDR2 SASEGT. V was clipped by 6 bases and J by 0 bases, with 7 bases between them. The CDR3 here is CASSHPSTDTQYF. The CDR3 DNA sequence: TGTGCCAGCAGCCACCCCAGCACAGATACGCAGTATTTT.

This clonotype was counted a few times. The V and J genes are TRBV15 and TRBJ1-1; D remains unclear. Trimming took 0 bases from V and 8 from J, leaving 13 bases between them. Germline loops: CDR1 LNHNV, CDR2 YYDKDF (reference sequence). This CDR3 has 14 residues. This CDR3 reads CATSRDGLEREAFF. The CDR3 nucleotides are TGTGCCACCAGCAGAGATGGTCTGGAGCGAGAAGCTTTCTTT.

The V and J genes are TRBV12-3 or TRBV12-4 and TRBJ2-3, with TRBD1 as a possible D gene (6 bases). V was pared by 5 bases and J by 2 bases, with 14 bases between. The CDR3 has 15 residues. Here the CDR3 DNA reads TGTGCCAGCAGTCCGGACAGCCAGTACACAGATACGCAGTATTTT. This sequence encodes CASSPDSQYTDTQYF.

The V and J genes are TRBV19 and TRBJ2-5, with 8 bases matching TRBD1. The CDR3 is 14 amino acids. The trim removed 7 bases at V and 9 bases at J, leaving 13 bases unmatched. The germline CDR1 and CDR2 sequences are LNHDA and SQIVND (reference sequence). The CDR3, as DNA: TGTGCCAGTATGGAGCATCAGGGGGCATTGGCCCAGTACTTC. Its translation: CASMEHQGALAQYF.

This clonotype came up many times. The chain couples TRBV6-1 to TRBJ2-7; D possibly corresponds to TRBD1 (5 bases). V lost 2 bases to trimming and J lost 5 bases, with 13 bases between them. Per the germline V gene, CDR1 is MNHNS and CDR2 is SASEGT. The CDR3 spans 14 residues. CDR3 sequence: CASSEYRGKDEQYV. The CDR3 DNA reads as TGTGCCAGCAGTGAATATAGGGGTAAGGACGAGCAGTACGTC.

This clonotype was detected a few times. The chain uses TRBV9 and TRBJ2-7; TRBD2 matches at 9 bases. Germline loops: CDR1 SGDLS, CDR2 YYNGEE. V shed 5 bases and J 2 bases; nucleotides not matched to a gene: 8. The CDR3 runs to 15 residues. The CDR3: CASSVSGRQPYEQYF. The CDR3 DNA follows: TGTGCCAGCAGTGTTAGCGGGAGACAGCCCTACGAGCAGTACTTC.